This passage covers 20 T cell receptor beta chains from one sample sequenced in a study of cytomegalovirus exposure and HLA in healthy donors. Clones were sequenced by immunoSEQ multiplex PCR, and TCRdb holds only the in-frame ones, with some missing. The sample gives under 200,000 clones, roughly three quarters of which show up once; roughly 1.2% is in the top ten. Input material: PBMCs. Every receptor here comes from a woman in her thirties in good health and CMV-seronegative.

CDR3 region: CASSTQTSGDTDTQYF. The CDR3 nucleotides are TGTGCCAGCAGCACGCAGACTAGCGGGGACACAGATACGCAGTATTTT. The chain carries TRBV7-6 and TRBJ2-3; TRBD2 agrees at 11 bases. The CDR3 loop spans 16 amino acids. Germline lookup yields CDR1 SGHVS and CDR2 FNYEAQ. J lost 2 bases, V lost 5 bases, and 6 bases had no gene match.

The chain is built from TRBV18 and TRBJ1-4; D not resolved. V was clipped by 4 bases and J by 8 bases, with 14 bases between them. This CDR3 spans 14 amino acids. Germline values: CDR1 KGHSH, CDR2 LQKENI. The CDR3, as DNA: TGTGCCAGCTCACTTGCTCTTGGGGAGGAAAAACTGTTTTTT. Amino acids: CASSLALGEEKLFF.

This clone has only one observation. The rearrangement uses TRBV7-8 and TRBJ1-2, with 7 bases aligning to TRBD1. V gave up 5 bases and J gave up 1 base; unmatched junction bases: 4. The germline V gene has CDR1 SGHVS and CDR2 FQNEAQ. The CDR3 totals 14 residues. The CDR3 is CASSLRDSNYGYTF. CDR3 DNA sequence: TGTGCCAGCAGCCTCCGGGACAGTAACTATGGCTACACCTTC.

This chain uses TRBV7-3 with TRBJ2-5; 15 positions match TRBD2. After removal of 5 bases from V and 5 bases from J, the junction contained 9 bases not matched to a gene. CDR1 and CDR2 (germline): SGHTA, FQGTGA. This CDR3 region has 17 residues. The chain's CDR3 is CASSLWKGTSGGETQYF. The CDR3 nucleotides are TGTGCCAGCAGCCTATGGAAAGGGACTAGCGGGGGGGAGACCCAGTACTTC.

The chain links TRBV7-9 to TRBJ2-1, with TRBD1 identical over 10 bases. This CDR3 has 17 amino acids. Trimming at V came to 5 bases and at J to 7 bases, leaving 14 bases not matched to a gene. Germline CDR1 and CDR2: SEHNR and FQNEAQ (reference sequence). The CDR3, as DNA: TGTGCCAGCAGCCATAGCTTTGGAGACAGGGGGCGGAATGAGCAGTTCTTC. Protein product: CASSHSFGDRGRNEQFF.

The chain couples TRBV6-1 to TRBJ1-5; no definite D call. Trimming removed 2 bases at V and 0 bases at J, with 8 bases between. Per germline, CDR1 MNHNS and CDR2 SASEGT. The CDR3 loop spans 15 amino acids. The CDR3 is CASSEFLSSNQPQHF. CDR3 bases: TGTGCCAGCAGTGAATTCCTCTCTAGCAATCAGCCCCAGCATTTT.

The J gene is TRBJ2-1, the V gene TRBV6-5; 7 nucleotides agree with TRBD2. V was clipped by 4 bases and J by 8 bases; unmatched bases: 14. This CDR3 is built from 16 residues. In germline, CDR1 is MNHEY, CDR2 SVGAGI. In DNA form, the CDR3 reads TGTGCCAGCAGTTTCGACCTTGGCGGGAGTAAGGATGAGCAGTTCTTC. Its protein is CASSFDLGGSKDEQFF.

This clone was seen just once. The chain uses TRBV7-8 and TRBJ1-4, with a weak D call TRBD1 (5 bases). CDR1 is SGHVS and CDR2 is FQNEAQ in the germline V gene. Deletions cut 9 bases from V and 8 bases from J, with 22 bases between. This CDR3 contains 15 residues. The CDR3 loop is CASAKHHGGEEKLFF. For the CDR3, the DNA is TGTGCCAGTGCTAAACACCACGGGGGTGAAGAAAAACTGTTTTTT.

The V and J genes are TRBV11-2 and TRBJ2-2; D gene uncertain. CDR3 length equals 13 residues. CDR1 and CDR2 (germline): SGHAT, FQNNGV. Trimming stripped 2 bases from V and 3 bases from J, with 4 bases between. Here the CDR3 reads CASSLLYTGELFF. The CDR3 bases are TGTGCCAGCAGCTTACTATACACCGGGGAGCTGTTTTTT.

This chain uses TRBV5-1 with TRBJ2-1, with 9 bases lining up with TRBD2. Germline V lookup: CDR1 SGHRS, CDR2 YFSETQ. V was pared by 2 bases and J by 9 bases, with 9 bases of the junction left unmatched. There are 15 residues in the CDR3. The CDR3 sequence is CASSLLAGEPSEQFF. Here the CDR3 DNA reads TGCGCCAGCAGCTTACTAGCGGGCGAACCCAGTGAGCAGTTCTTC.

The chain combines TRBV6-6 with TRBJ2-7; a possible D gene is TRBD1 (5 bases). CDR3 size: 14 residues. Germline CDR1 reads MNHNY; CDR2 reads SVGAGI (reference sequence). V lost 6 bases to trimming and J lost 3 bases, with 15 bases between them. The CDR3 bases are TGTGCCAGCAGCGCCCAAGCCCAGGGCTACGAGCAGTACTTC. Translating it yields CASSAQAQGYEQYF.

This clone was counted a single time. The rearrangement joins TRBV27 to TRBJ1-6, with 8 bases lining up with TRBD1. CDR3 length: 14 amino acids. Looked up from germline, CDR1 is MNHEY and CDR2 is SMNVEV (reference sequence). V shed 2 bases, J shed 10 bases, and the junction held 4 bases outside the gene matches. CDR3 region: CASSLQGAQSPLHF. The CDR3 bases are TGTGCCAGCAGTTTACAGGGGGCCCAGTCACCCCTCCACTTT.

This chain connects TRBV12-2 to TRBJ2-7; TRBD2, the table's D call, was not compared with the DNA. TRBV12-2 counts as a pseudogene. The CDR3 loop spans 11 amino acids. The CDR3 here is CASRLGAEQYF. The CDR3, as DNA: TGTGCAAGTCGCTTAGGCGCCGAGCAGTACTTC.

The chain carries TRBV11-2 and TRBJ2-5, with 7 bases fitting TRBD2. V lost 5 bases to trimming and J lost 5 bases; unmatched junction nucleotides: 11. Germline CDR1 reads SGHAT; CDR2 reads FQNNGV. CDR3 length: 15 residues. The CDR3 DNA reads TGTGCCAGCAGCGGGAGGGCCTTTCCGGGGGAGACCCAGTACTTC. This sequence encodes CASSGRAFPGETQYF.

The chain uses TRBV7-7 and TRBJ2-5, with a possible D match to TRBD2 (5 bases). The CDR3 loop spans 15 amino acids. Trimming took 5 bases from V and 2 from J, leaving 15 bases between them. Germline V gives CDR1 SSHAT, CDR2 FNYEAQ (reference sequence). The CDR3 sequence: CASSPAVGKQETQYF. In DNA form, the CDR3 reads TGTGCCAGCAGCCCTGCAGTCGGGAAGCAAGAGACCCAGTACTTC.

The chain employs TRBV15 and TRBJ2-7; TRBD1 matches 8 bases. CDR1 is LNHNV, CDR2 YYDKDF, per germline (reference sequence). J gave up 7 bases and V 1 base, and 0 bases lay outside the gene matches. This CDR3 is 12 amino acids long. CDR3 sequence reads: CATSRGDREQYF. CDR3 coding DNA: TGTGCCACCAGCAGAGGGGACAGGGAGCAGTACTTC.

V gene TRBV11-2 combines with J gene TRBJ1-3; TRBD1 is a possible D gene (5 bases). V lost 2 bases and J 1 base, leaving 9 bases between the germline ends. This CDR3 has 15 amino acids. Germline V CDR1 and CDR2: SGHAT, FQNNGV. CDR3 bases: TGTGCCAGCAGCTTAACCTCAGGGTCTGGAAACACCATATATTTT. This gives the protein CASSLTSGSGNTIYF.

V and J are TRBV19 and TRBJ1-3, with no clear D. The CDR3 consists of 13 residues. Deletions cut 7 bases from V and 0 bases from J, with 7 bases between. Germline CDR1 is LNHDA and CDR2 is SQIVND (reference sequence). CDR3 DNA sequence: TGTGCCAGTAAGGAGTACTCTGGAAACACCATATATTTT. Protein product: CASKEYSGNTIYF.

The rearrangement links TRBV7-6 to TRBJ2-7; tentatively, D is TRBD1 (6 bases). The CDR3 runs to 16 residues. The germline V gene has CDR1 SGHVS and CDR2 FNYEAQ. The germline V and J ends were trimmed by 0 bases and 4 bases, with 16 bases remaining between them. For the CDR3, the DNA is TGTGCCAGCAGCTTAGCCTCCAGGGGAAGAAGATACGAGCAGTACTTC. It encodes CASSLASRGRRYEQYF.

The CDR3 bases are TGTGCCAGCTCGCGGGTTTTACAAGAGACCCAGTACTTC. Translated: CASSRVLQETQYF. This chain uses TRBV18 with TRBJ2-5; a weak D match, TRBD2 (5 bases). The ends were cut back, 6 bases at V and 2 bases at J, with 10 bases in the middle. This CDR3 is 13 amino acids long. Germline values: CDR1 KGHSH, CDR2 LQKENI.